The 32 T cell receptor beta chains below were found in one sample sequenced in a study of blood T cell repertoires in COVID-19. Sequenced by immunoSEQ multiplex PCR; TCRdb stores in-frame clones only, minus some. The data hold around 140,000 clones, with under 90% observed a single time. The sequencing input was peripheral blood. Every receptor here comes from a woman aged 60-75 years with active or convalescent COVID-19.

This chain uses TRBV10-3 with TRBJ2-5; the D is unclear. This CDR3 spans 14 amino acids. Trimming cost V 6 bases and J 4 bases, with 15 bases left between them. Per the germline V gene, CDR1 is ENHRY and CDR2 is SYGVKD. The CDR3 DNA follows: TGTGCCATCAGGTCAGATGGTGGGCCAGAGACCCAGTACTTC. This encodes CAIRSDGGPETQYF.

This sequence joins TRBV28 and TRBJ2-3; 7 bases line up with TRBD2. V was pared by 4 bases and J by 2 bases, with 12 bases of the junction left unmatched. Per the germline V gene, CDR1 is MDHEN and CDR2 is SYDVKM. The CDR3 spans 17 residues. CDR3 loop: CASSWDYSFKDTDTQYF. The CDR3 nucleotides are TGTGCCAGCAGTTGGGACTACTCGTTCAAAGACACAGATACGCAGTATTTT.

This chain joins TRBV28 and TRBJ1-1, with 8 bases aligning to TRBD1. This CDR3 has 15 amino acids. J lost 7 bases, V lost 1 base, and 8 bases had no gene match. Germline CDR1 and CDR2: MDHEN and SYDVKM. CDR3 sequence (DNA): TGTGCCAGCAGTTTATCAGCACAGGGGGTGATTGAAGCTTTCTTT. Protein product: CASSLSAQGVIEAFF.

V gene TRBV10-2 combines with J gene TRBJ1-1; TRBD1 aligns across 9 bases. The CDR3 loop spans 14 amino acids. Germline CDR1 WSHSY, CDR2 SAAADI. With V trimmed by 6 bases and J by 5 bases, 7 bases remained unmatched. DNA for the CDR3: TGCGCCAGCAGAGCGGGACAGGGAAGGACTGAAGCTTTCTTT. This translates into CASRAGQGRTEAFF.

The V call is TRBV2, the J call TRBJ2-3; no firm D call. Trimming removed 5 bases from V and 6 bases from J, with 12 bases in between. CDR1 and CDR2 (germline): SNHLY, FYNNEI. CDR3 length: 13 residues. CDR3 DNA sequence: TGTGCCAGCAGTTACAGAAATGGGGATACGCAGTATTTT. The encoded protein is CASSYRNGDTQYF. The variable domain in full, with the rest retrieved from reference TRBV2 and TRBJ2-3, is EPEVTQTPSHQVTQMGQEVILRCVPISNHLYFYWYRQILGQKVEFLVSFYNNEISEKSEIFDDQFSVERPDGSNFTLKIRSTKLEDSAMYFCASSYRNGDTQYFGPGTRLTVL.

This sequence joins TRBV2 and TRBJ1-1; D not certain. The germline V gene has CDR1 SNHLY and CDR2 FYNNEI. V was clipped by 1 base and J by 4 bases, with 7 bases between them. CDR3 size: 13 residues. The CDR3 sequence is CASSEGSSTEAFF. CDR3 DNA sequence: TGTGCCAGCAGTGAAGGATCGAGCACTGAAGCTTTCTTT.

The J gene is TRBJ2-1, the V gene TRBV11-2; D possibly corresponds to TRBD2 (7 bases). Germline V CDR1 and CDR2: SGHAT, FQNNGV. This CDR3 region has 15 residues. The V and J ends lost 4 bases and 8 bases respectively, with 18 bases between them. The CDR3 bases are TGTGCCAGCAGCTCGTCCTGGGGGGGCTCGGATGAGCAGTTCTTC. Its translation: CASSSSWGGSDEQFF.

The rearrangement links TRBV7-2 to TRBJ2-7; 10 bases are a match to TRBD1. CDR1 SGHTA and CDR2 FQGNSA come from the germline V gene. V lost 1 base, J lost 0 bases, and 0 bases stayed unmatched. The CDR3 sequence is 15 residues long. CDR3 sequence: CASSLGDRGSYEQYF. CDR3 DNA sequence: TGTGCCAGCAGCTTAGGGGACAGGGGCTCCTACGAGCAGTACTTC. Based on the CDR3 plus reference TRBV7-2 and TRBJ2-7, the full variable domain is GAGVSQSPSNKVTEKGKDVELRCDPISGHTALYWYRQSLGQGLEFLIYFQGNSAPDKSGLPSDRFSAERTGGSVSTLTIQRTQQEDSAVYLCASSLGDRGSYEQYFGPGTRLTVT.

The V gene is TRBV6-5, the J gene TRBJ1-5; D may be TRBD1 (5 bases). The CDR3 covers 15 residues. V lost 4 bases and J lost 4, with 14 bases in between. In germline, CDR1 is MNHEY, CDR2 SVGAGI. CDR3 region: CASSFDRYSNQPQHF. The CDR3, as DNA: TGTGCCAGCAGTTTCGACAGATACTCAAATCAGCCCCAGCATTTT.

The V gene is TRBV5-3, the J gene TRBJ2-1; D is perhaps TRBD1 (6 bases). TRBV5-3 is reported as an ORF; its role is uncertain. V lost 3 bases to trimming and J lost 4 bases, with 17 bases between them. The CDR3 length is 16 residues. DNA of the CDR3: TGTGCCAGAAGCTCAAAAAGGGGGTTGCGGTACAATGAGCAGTTCTTC. Translation gives CARSSKRGLRYNEQFF.

The chain recombines TRBV4-3 with TRBJ2-3, with D perhaps TRBD2 (6 bases). The CDR3 contains 16 residues. V shed 1 base and J shed 4 bases, with 15 bases lying between them. CDR1 is LGHNA and CDR2 is YSLEER in the germline V gene. The CDR3 loop is CASSQASLALADTQYF. As DNA, the CDR3 is TGCGCCAGCAGCCAAGCAAGTCTAGCGCTGGCAGATACGCAGTATTTT.

The CDR3 here is CASSADRGNSPLHF. The DNA for the CDR3 is TGTGCCAGCTCCGCCGACAGGGGTAATTCACCCCTCCACTTT. The chain uses TRBV18 and TRBJ1-6; 8 bases match TRBD1. The CDR3 spans 14 residues. Germline CDR1 KGHSH, CDR2 LQKENI. The trim removed 6 bases at V and 6 bases at J, leaving 4 bases unmatched.

The J gene is TRBJ2-7, the V gene TRBV21-1; TRBD2, the table's D call, lacks a check against the DNA. TRBV21-1 is termed a pseudogene. The CDR3 is 16 amino acids. The CDR3 DNA follows: TGTGCCAGCAGCAAGGGGAGTCAGCTCGGACCCTACGAGCAGTACGTC. Amino acid sequence: CASSKGSQLGPYEQYV.

V is TRBV11-2 and J is TRBJ1-1, with D perhaps TRBD1 (6 bases). Germline CDR1 and CDR2: SGHAT and FQNNGV. Trimming pared 4 bases from V and 11 bases from J, leaving 17 bases between. The CDR3 totals 13 residues. The CDR3 loop reads CASSYPGRGAAFF. For the CDR3, the DNA is TGTGCCAGCAGCTACCCCGGACGGGGGGCGGCTTTCTTT.

The chain is built from TRBV10-3 and TRBJ1-2; D possibly corresponds to TRBD1 (6 bases). V shed 10 bases and J shed 5 bases, with 20 bases lying between them. Per germline, CDR1 ENHRY and CDR2 SYGVKD. The length of the CDR3 is 14 residues. The CDR3 nucleotides are TGTGCCACCACTAACCGGGACACGGGATATGGCTACACCTTC. Translated, it gives CATTNRDTGYGYTF.

V gene TRBV12-3 or TRBV12-4 combines with J gene TRBJ2-1; D unresolved. This CDR3 spans 13 amino acids. Trimming cost V 6 bases and J 3 bases, with 9 bases left between them. CDR3 nucleotide sequence: TGTGCCAGCAGCTCGTACTTCTACAATGAGCAGTTCTTC. This codes for CASSSYFYNEQFF.

The CDR3 loop reads CASSQGPGGAYEQYF. DNA for the CDR3: TGTGCCAGCAGCCAAGGACCGGGAGGCGCCTACGAGCAGTACTTC. The chain has TRBV3-1 (or the pseudogene TRBV3-2) and TRBJ2-7; TRBD2 matches at 7 bases. The germline gives CDR1 LGHDT, CDR2 YNNKEL (reference sequence). The CDR3 totals 15 residues. With 1 base clipped from V and 2 bases from J, the junction kept 5 bases outside the gene matches.

The genes are TRBV25-1 and TRBJ1-2; D gene uncertain. The CDR3 consists of 12 residues. Germline loops: CDR1 MGHDK, CDR2 SYGVNS. Trimming pared 2 bases from V and 9 bases from J, leaving 10 bases between. The CDR3 DNA follows: TGTGCCAGCAGTGAAACGGGGAGGAGCTACACCTTC. Its protein product is CASSETGRSYTF.

J is TRBJ2-6 and V is TRBV10-3; perhaps TRBD1 as D (8 bases). Trimming took off 8 bases at V and 3 bases at J, with 26 bases between the two ends. The CDR3 consists of 19 residues. CDR1 and CDR2 (germline): ENHRY, SYGVKD. CDR3 nucleotides: TGTGCCATCGCCCCGGGCCGGACAGGGAGGGGGCTTGGGGCCAACGTCCTGACTTTC. Encoded protein: CAIAPGRTGRGLGANVLTF.

The gene calls are TRBV7-2 and TRBJ2-7; D possibly corresponds to TRBD1 (6 bases). This CDR3 has 12 amino acids. V was trimmed by 3 bases and J by 5 bases, leaving 8 bases between them. CDR1 SGHTA and CDR2 FQGNSA come from the germline V gene. The DNA of the CDR3 is TGTGCCAGCAGCTTTGCAGGGGACGAGCAGTACTTC. It translates to CASSFAGDEQYF.

V gene TRBV15 combines with J gene TRBJ1-1, with no clear D. The V end was cut by 0 bases, the J end by 4 bases, with 12 bases between. CDR1 is LNHNV and CDR2 is YYDKDF in the germline V gene (reference sequence). CDR3 length: 15 residues. The CDR3 DNA reads TGTGCCACCAGCAGAGATTTTGAGGGTCCCACTGAAGCTTTCTTT. As protein: CATSRDFEGPTEAFF.

The chain is built from TRBV5-5 and TRBJ2-1, with 9 bases matching TRBD2. Looked up from germline, CDR1 is SGHKS and CDR2 is YYEKEE (reference sequence). The V segment lost 5 bases and the J segment 6 bases; nucleotides outside the gene matches: 3. The CDR3 consists of 13 residues. The CDR3 sequence: CASSSGSGNEQFF. DNA for the CDR3: TGTGCCAGCAGTAGCGGGAGTGGCAATGAGCAGTTCTTC.

This chain joins TRBV4-3 and TRBJ2-1, with D uncertain. This CDR3 has 15 amino acids. Trimming cost V 0 bases and J 9 bases, with 15 bases left between them. CDR1 is LGHNA and CDR2 is YSLEER in the germline V gene. CDR3 bases: TGCGCCAGCAGCCAAGAAATCTTTGGGCCAATTGAGCAGTTCTTC. Translated, it gives CASSQEIFGPIEQFF.

The chain joins TRBV18 to TRBJ1-1, with 7 bases lining up with TRBD1. CDR1 and CDR2 from the germline V gene are KGHSH and LQKENI. The CDR3 is 15 residues long. J gave up 1 base and V 2 bases, and 4 bases lay outside the gene matches. The CDR3 protein is CASSPNTGANTEAFF. DNA of the CDR3: TGTGCCAGCTCACCAAATACAGGGGCGAACACTGAAGCTTTCTTT.

The chain joins TRBV7-8 to TRBJ1-4; D may be TRBD1 (6 bases). The germline gives CDR1 SGHVS, CDR2 FQNEAQ. CDR3 length: 15 residues. The V end was cut by 2 bases, the J end by 8 bases, with 15 bases between. CDR3 sequence reads: CASSLITGLGEKLFF. For the CDR3, the DNA is TGTGCCAGCAGCTTAATAACAGGGCTGGGCGAAAAACTGTTTTTT.

The gene calls are TRBV4-1 and TRBJ2-7; 9 bases are shared with TRBD2. V lost 6 bases, J lost 2 bases, and 11 bases stayed unmatched. Germline CDR1 is MGHRA and CDR2 is YSYEKL. The CDR3 extends over 16 amino acids. The CDR3 protein is CASSPWAGGSAYEQYF. CDR3 sequence (DNA): TGCGCCAGCAGTCCCTGGGCGGGAGGGTCGGCCTACGAGCAGTACTTC.

The chain uses TRBV7-9 and TRBJ1-1; 10 bases are a match to TRBD1. V dropped 4 bases and J dropped 4; count of bases not matched to a gene: 3. Germline V CDR1 and CDR2: SEHNR, FQNEAQ (reference sequence). CDR3 length equals 14 residues. DNA for the CDR3: TGTGCCAGCAGCTCCGGGACAGGGGTCACTGAAGCTTTCTTT. This codes for CASSSGTGVTEAFF.

The rearrangement links TRBV11-3 to TRBJ2-1; D possibly corresponds to TRBD2 (6 bases). V was pared by 0 bases and J by 4 bases, with 10 bases between. The CDR3 sequence is 15 residues long. In germline, CDR1 is SGHNT, CDR2 YENEEA. CDR3 bases: TGTGCCAGCAGCTTAGATCTGGGAGGTTACAATGAGCAGTTCTTC. Its translation is CASSLDLGGYNEQFF.

J is TRBJ2-2 and V is TRBV4-1; TRBD1 agrees at 7 bases. The trim removed 6 bases at V and 0 bases at J, leaving 4 bases unmatched. Germline CDR1 MGHRA, CDR2 YSYEKL. This CDR3 has 15 amino acids. CDR3: CASRPGTANTGELFF. The CDR3, as DNA: TGCGCCAGCAGGCCCGGGACAGCGAACACCGGGGAGCTGTTTTTT.

The rearrangement links TRBV9 to TRBJ2-1, with 11 nucleotides matching TRBD1. This CDR3 spans 15 amino acids. V was clipped by 3 bases and J by 6 bases; unmatched bases: 5. Looked up from germline, CDR1 is SGDLS and CDR2 is YYNGEE. CDR3: CASSEGQGAGNEQFF. CDR3 coding DNA: TGTGCCAGCAGCGAAGGACAGGGGGCCGGCAATGAGCAGTTCTTC.

CDR3 in DNA: TGTGCCAGCAGTTTATTCTTCCGACTGTCCACAGATACGCAGTATTTT. Its translation is CASSLFFRLSTDTQYF. This sequence joins TRBV28 and TRBJ2-3; D is ambiguous. This CDR3 region has 16 residues. V lost 1 base and J 2 bases, leaving 13 bases between the germline ends. From germline, CDR1 is MDHEN and CDR2 SYDVKM. Full variable domain (remainder filled in from reference TRBV28 and TRBJ2-3): DVKVTQSSRYLVKRTGEKVFLECVQDMDHENMFWYRQDPGLGLRLIYFSYDVKMKEKGDIPEGYSVSREKKERFSLILESASTNQTSMYLCASSLFFRLSTDTQYFGPGTRLTVL.

The chain recombines TRBV28 with TRBJ1-6; D unresolved. The V gene lost 11 bases and the J gene lost 5 bases, with 10 bases spanning the gap. Germline CDR1 MDHEN, CDR2 SYDVKM. The CDR3 runs to 12 residues. CDR3 residues: CASRENNSPLHF. Written as DNA, the CDR3 is TGTGCCTCCCGCGAGAATAATTCACCCCTCCACTTT.